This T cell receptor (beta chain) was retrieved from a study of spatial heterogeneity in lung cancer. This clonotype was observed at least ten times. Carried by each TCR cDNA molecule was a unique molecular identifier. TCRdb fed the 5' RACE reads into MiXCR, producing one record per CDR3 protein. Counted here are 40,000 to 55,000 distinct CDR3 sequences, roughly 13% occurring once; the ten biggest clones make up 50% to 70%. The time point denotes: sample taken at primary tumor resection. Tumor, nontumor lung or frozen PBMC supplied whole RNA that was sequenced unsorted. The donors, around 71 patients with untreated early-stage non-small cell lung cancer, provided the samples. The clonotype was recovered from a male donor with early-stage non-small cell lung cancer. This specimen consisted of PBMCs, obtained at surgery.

In DNA, the CDR3 is TGTGCCAGCAGACGGTTTCTGGGAGACATTCAGTACTTC. Protein product: CASRRFLGDIQYF. The chain carries TRBV7-8 and TRBJ2-4, with D maybe TRBD2 (5 bases). Germline CDR1 and CDR2: SGHVS and FQNEAQ. The V end was cut by 6 bases, the J end by 8 bases, with 14 bases between. The CDR3 totals 13 residues.